The 26 T cell receptor beta chains below were found in one sample sequenced in a study of vaccination effects on CD4 cells after COVID-19. Generated by immunoSEQ multiplex PCR, the TCRdb table keeps only in-frame clones and is missing some. The sample includes roughly 56,000 clones, roughly 72% of them seen just once. CD4+ T cells specific for antigen were expanded with viral peptide pools by the ViraFEST assay before sequencing. Following an approximately 9-day culture, CD4+ T cells were purified. Each participant received a vaccine that was either BNT162b2 or mRNA-1273, given as two doses. No antigen is known for these receptors. The source was CD4+ T cells from PBMCs cultured with HCoV-229E spike peptides, collected after COVID-19 vaccination. The receptors stem from a human donor who received a COVID-19 vaccine.

This clone was observed a few times. The chain employs TRBV10-1 and TRBJ1-1, with 10 bases identical to TRBD1. Germline CDR1 reads WNHNN; CDR2 reads SYGVQD (reference sequence). This CDR3 has 19 amino acids. Trimming took 1 base from V and 0 from J; bases not matched to a gene: 11. CDR3 sequence: CASSEYFLGQGLLNTEAFF. Written as DNA, the CDR3 is TGCGCCAGCAGTGAGTACTTCTTGGGACAGGGGCTTCTGAACACTGAAGCTTTCTTT.

This clone came up a few times. The CDR3 nucleotides read TGTGCCAGCAGCAAAGACCAGAGGACTGAAGCTTTCTTT. Residues: CASSKDQRTEAFF. The V gene is TRBV11-3, the J gene TRBJ1-1; D unresolved. Germline values: CDR1 SGHNT, CDR2 YENEEA. There are 13 residues in the CDR3. Trimming cost V 5 bases and J 5 bases, with 12 bases left between them.

The rearrangement joins TRBV18 to TRBJ1-3, with D uncertain. The CDR3 contains 14 residues. Germline V gene data show CDR1 as KGHSH and CDR2 as LQKENI. V was shortened by 0 bases and J by 5 bases, with 8 bases between the two germline ends. CDR3 in amino acids: CASSPPGLRNTIYF. CDR3 sequence (DNA): TGTGCCAGCTCACCACCGGGCTTGAGAAACACCATATATTTT.

The chain carries TRBV30 and TRBJ2-3, with D possibly being TRBD2 (6 bases). Per the germline V gene, CDR1 is GTSNPN and CDR2 is SVGIG (reference sequence). The CDR3 is made up of 11 amino acids. Trimming cost V 4 bases and J 8 bases, with 10 bases left between them. The CDR3 here is CAWTTGGTQYF. The CDR3, as DNA: TGTGCCTGGACAACCGGGGGTACGCAGTATTTT.

The V and J genes are TRBV18 and TRBJ1-1; no clear D. V was cut by 6 bases and J by 2 bases, with 7 bases left in between. The CDR3 covers 12 residues. Germline V gene data show CDR1 as KGHSH and CDR2 as LQKENI. CDR3: CASSAGNTEAFF. The CDR3 DNA reads TGTGCCAGCTCCGCTGGTAACACTGAAGCTTTCTTT.

The chain combines TRBV7-9 with TRBJ1-1, with D perhaps matching TRBD1 (6 bases). Per germline, CDR1 SEHNR and CDR2 FQNEAQ (reference sequence). The CDR3 has 12 amino acids. V was cut by 8 bases and J by 7 bases, with 14 bases left in between. CDR3 sequence: CASGDQGYEAFF. The CDR3 coding sequence is TGTGCCAGCGGAGATCAGGGGTATGAAGCTTTCTTT.

The chain has TRBV2 and TRBJ1-2; D perhaps matches TRBD1 (6 bases). V was pared by 5 bases and J by 4 bases, with 17 bases between. Germline V gene sequence: CDR1 SNHLY, CDR2 FYNNEI. The CDR3 has 15 amino acids. The CDR3 protein is CASSQGLTGSYGYTF. CDR3 in DNA: TGTGCCAGCAGTCAGGGCTTGACAGGCTCCTATGGCTACACCTTC. The complete variable domain, with remaining parts taken from reference TRBV2 and TRBJ1-2, reads EPEVTQTPSHQVTQMGQEVILRCVPISNHLYFYWYRQILGQKVEFLVSFYNNEISEKSEIFDDQFSVERPDGSNFTLKIRSTKLEDSAMYFCASSQGLTGSYGYTFGSGTRLTVV.

The rearrangement uses TRBV6-2 or TRBV6-3 and TRBJ2-7, with D hard to call. The CDR3 runs to 13 residues. Germline CDR1 MNHEY, CDR2 SVGEGT. The V and J ends lost 5 bases and 5 bases respectively, with 13 bases between them. CDR3 nucleotides: TGTGCCAGCAGTCTGGTAGGCTACGACGAGCAGTACGTC. It yields the protein CASSLVGYDEQYV.

CDR3 loop: CASSSIKNQAVNEKLFF. CDR3 DNA: TGTGCCAGCAGCTCAATAAAGAACCAGGCCGTCAATGAAAAACTGTTTTTT. The rearrangement uses TRBV7-6 and TRBJ1-4; D call uncertain. From germline, CDR1 is SGHVS and CDR2 FNYEAQ. Trimming removed 4 bases at V and 5 bases at J, with 20 bases between. The CDR3 totals 17 residues. Combining the CDR3 with reference TRBV7-6 and TRBJ1-4 gives the whole variable domain GAGVSQSPRYKVTKRGQDVALRCDPISGHVSLYWYRQALGQGPEFLTYFNYEAQQDKSGLPNDRFSAERPEGSISTLTIQRTEQRDSAMYRCASSSIKNQAVNEKLFFGSGTQLSVL.

The V and J genes are TRBV4-3 and TRBJ1-2; weak D call: TRBD1 (6 bases). Trimming shortened V by 0 bases and J by 3 bases, and 8 bases separated the two germline ends. In germline, CDR1 is LGHNA, CDR2 YSLEER. This CDR3 contains 14 residues. This CDR3 reads CASSQDDRYYGYTF. The CDR3 DNA reads TGCGCCAGCAGCCAAGATGACAGGTACTATGGCTACACCTTC.

V gene TRBV24-1 combines with J gene TRBJ1-2, with D hard to call. The germline V gene encodes CDR1 KGHDR and CDR2 SFDVKD. V lost 3 bases and J lost 5, with 12 bases in between. The length of the CDR3 is 14 residues. The CDR3 reads CATSDETEVYGYTF. DNA for the CDR3: TGTGCCACCAGTGATGAAACGGAAGTTTATGGCTACACCTTC.

CDR3 nucleotide sequence: TGTGCCAGCAGTTTGGGAGGGGGCCCCTATGGCTACACCTTC. Translating gives CASSLGGGPYGYTF. The chain couples TRBV27 to TRBJ1-2; TRBD1 matches at 7 bases. The J segment lost 4 bases and the V segment lost 3 bases, leaving 5 bases of the junction unmatched. The CDR3 runs 14 residues. The germline V gene encodes CDR1 MNHEY and CDR2 SMNVEV (reference sequence).

The chain uses TRBV18 and TRBJ1-2; 12 positions match TRBD1. The CDR3 totals 17 residues. V shed 3 bases and J 3 bases; nucleotides not matched to a gene: 8. Per the germline V gene, CDR1 is KGHSH and CDR2 is LQKENI. CDR3 coding DNA: TGTGCCAGCTCACCTCCCGGGACAGGGGGCGCGTACTATGGCTACACCTTC. It specifies CASSPPGTGGAYYGYTF.

The chain joins TRBV2 to TRBJ2-7, with 7 bases fitting TRBD2. CDR3 length: 13 amino acids. The V gene end was trimmed by 5 bases and the J gene end by 4 bases; junction bases not matched to a gene: 5. Germline lookup yields CDR1 SNHLY and CDR2 FYNNEI. CDR3 protein: CASSLLATYEQYV. The CDR3 DNA reads TGTGCCAGCAGTCTACTAGCGACTTACGAGCAGTACGTC.

V and J are TRBV5-4 and TRBJ1-3; 10 nucleotides align to TRBD1. V gave up 6 bases and J gave up 6 bases; unmatched junction bases: 6. The CDR3 loop spans 14 amino acids. Germline V gene lookup returns CDR1 SGHNT and CDR2 YYREEE (reference sequence). CDR3 nucleotides: TGTGCCAGCAAACGAGGACAGGGGGAAAACACCATATATTTT. This gives the protein CASKRGQGENTIYF.

The chain joins TRBV30 to TRBJ2-1, with 9 positions matching TRBD2. The CDR3 spans 15 residues. With 0 bases clipped from V and 5 bases from J, the junction kept 5 bases outside the gene matches. Germline lookup yields CDR1 GTSNPN and CDR2 SVGIG (reference sequence). CDR3 protein: CAWSVRAGGDNEQFF. The DNA of the CDR3 is TGTGCCTGGAGTGTACGGGCGGGGGGGGACAATGAGCAGTTCTTC. Based on the CDR3 plus reference TRBV30 and TRBJ2-1, the full variable domain is SQTIHQWPATLVQPVGSPLSLECTVEGTSNPNLYWYRQAAGRGLQLLFYSVGIGQISSEVPQNLSASRPQDRQFILSSKKLLLSDSGFYLCAWSVRAGGDNEQFFGPGTRLTVL.

This clone was recorded only once. The chain employs TRBV18 and TRBJ2-6, with TRBD1 matching over 10 bases. V dropped 3 bases and J dropped 2; count of bases not matched to a gene: 7. The CDR3 consists of 18 residues. Germline CDR1 is KGHSH and CDR2 is LQKENI. CDR3 loop: CASSPQGTGVAGANVLTF. The CDR3 DNA reads as TGTGCCAGCTCACCGCAGGGGACAGGGGTGGCTGGGGCCAACGTCCTGACTTTC.

This clone was seen a handful of times. V usage is TRBV4-2 and J usage is TRBJ2-2; 7 bases align to TRBD2. There are 16 residues in the CDR3. The V gene's germline CDR1 is LGHNA and CDR2 YNFKEQ. V shed 0 bases and J 7 bases; nucleotides not matched to a gene: 8. CDR3 nucleotide sequence: TGTGCCAGCAGCCAAGAAGGGAGGGTAGCTGTCGGGGAGCTGTTTTTT. Translating gives CASSQEGRVAVGELFF.

The V gene is TRBV27, the J gene TRBJ1-2, with D possibly matching TRBD1 (5 bases). Trimming took off 10 bases at V and 4 bases at J, with 10 bases between the two ends. This CDR3 spans 11 amino acids. Germline-derived CDR1 and CDR2 are MNHEY and SMNVEV (reference sequence). The CDR3 reads CATRVAYGYTF. In DNA form, the CDR3 reads TGTGCCACCAGGGTGGCCTATGGCTACACCTTC.

A few counts support this clone. This chain connects TRBV18 to TRBJ1-4, with D perhaps TRBD1 (6 bases). CDR1 is KGHSH, CDR2 LQKENI, per germline. CDR3 length equals 12 residues. The V end lost 6 bases, the J end lost 8 bases, and 10 bases lay between the germline ends. The CDR3 nucleotides read TGTGCCAGCTCGGAAGACAGGGAAAAACTGTTTTTT. It is translated as CASSEDREKLFF.

The rearrangement links TRBV5-4 to TRBJ2-5; TRBD1 or TRBD2 may be the D gene (6 bases each). Germline CDR1 and CDR2: SGHNT and YYREEE (reference sequence). This CDR3 is built from 15 residues. The V end was cut by 4 bases, the J end by 1 base, with 14 bases between. The CDR3 nucleotides are TGTGCCAGCAGCCCCCTGGGGGGCCGCCAAGAGACCCAGTACTTC. It translates to CASSPLGGRQETQYF. The complete variable domain, with remaining parts taken from reference TRBV5-4 and TRBJ2-5, reads ETGVTQSPTHLIKTRGQQVTLRCSSQSGHNTVSWYQQALGQGPQFIFQYYREEENGRGNFPPRFSGLQFPNYSSELNVNALELDDSALYLCASSPLGGRQETQYFGPGTRLLVL.

CDR3 loop: CASLRDSFNYGYTF. The CDR3 DNA reads TGTGCCAGCTTAAGGGACAGCTTTAACTATGGCTACACCTTC. V and J are TRBV2 and TRBJ1-2, with TRBD1 matching over 7 bases. The V gene end was trimmed by 8 bases and the J gene end by 1 base; junction bases not matched to a gene: 7. Per germline, CDR1 SNHLY and CDR2 FYNNEI. The CDR3 contains 14 residues.

The chain combines TRBV7-3 with TRBJ2-3; 8 positions agree with TRBD1. The germline V gene encodes CDR1 SGHTA and CDR2 FQGTGA. Losses at the gene ends were 6 bases for V and 6 bases for J; bases not matched to a gene: 8. The CDR3 runs to 14 residues. The CDR3 sequence: CASSSGTGYDTQYF. In nucleotides, the CDR3 is TGTGCCAGCAGTTCCGGGACAGGATACGATACGCAGTATTTT.

The chain carries TRBV14 and TRBJ2-7; 8 bases line up with TRBD2. The germline gives CDR1 SGHDN, CDR2 FVKESK. The CDR3 spans 19 residues. The V segment lost 0 bases and the J segment 3 bases; nucleotides outside the gene matches: 16. This CDR3 is CASSQDPLRTSLGRYEQYV. DNA of the CDR3: TGTGCCAGCAGCCAAGATCCCCTTCGGACTAGCCTGGGGCGCTACGAGCAGTACGTC.

The chain couples TRBV4-1 to TRBJ2-2; 7 nucleotides align to TRBD2. The germline V gene has CDR1 MGHRA and CDR2 YSYEKL. Losses at the gene ends were 4 bases for V and 4 bases for J; bases not matched to a gene: 9. The CDR3 contains 16 residues. CDR3 sequence: CASSRGEGKSTGELFF. CDR3 nucleotides: TGCGCCAGCAGCCGAGGGGAGGGGAAGTCCACCGGGGAGCTGTTTTTT.

The chain combines TRBV18 with TRBJ1-2, with TRBD1 matching 7 bases. The length of the CDR3 is 14 residues. Trimming took 4 bases from V and 1 from J; bases not matched to a gene: 3. Germline-derived CDR1 and CDR2 are KGHSH and LQKENI. The CDR3: CASSQDRFNYGYTF. The CDR3 nucleotides read TGTGCCAGCTCACAGGACAGGTTTAACTATGGCTACACCTTC.